Following are 21 T cell receptor beta chains from one sample sequenced in a study of shared clonotypes between healthy human individuals. Naive CD8 cells lacked CD45RO and underwent positive selection for CCR7, leaving out terminally differentiated effector memory CD45RA+ cells. Profiled with immunoSEQ multiplex PCR; TCRdb holds only in-frame clones, not every one. The profile shows roughly 1,800,000 clones, about 95% of them singletons. Material for sequencing was naive CD8+ T cells sorted from blood. The source of these receptors is a man younger than 30 in good health.

V gene TRBV5-6 combines with J gene TRBJ1-5; D remains ambiguous. V shed 3 bases and J shed 5 bases, with 18 bases lying between them. Germline CDR1 and CDR2: SGHDT and YYEEEE. The CDR3 is 16 amino acids. CDR3: CASSSNGEALDQPQHF. CDR3 coding DNA: TGTGCCAGCAGCTCGAACGGGGAGGCACTTGATCAGCCCCAGCATTTT.

Worth noting for this clone: The sample has other DNA sequences that encode this CDR3 too. V is TRBV5-6 and J is TRBJ1-5; 7 bases align to TRBD1. The CDR3 runs to 14 residues. The V gene end was trimmed by 4 bases and the J gene end by 1 base; junction bases not matched to a gene: 2. Germline loops: CDR1 SGHDT, CDR2 YYEEEE. CDR3 loop: CASSQGQSNQPQHF. The CDR3 bases are TGTGCCAGCAGCCAGGGACAGAGCAATCAGCCCCAGCATTTT. Using reference TRBV5-6 and TRBJ1-5 for the parts outside the CDR3, the full variable domain is DAGVTQSPTHLIKTRGQQVTLRCSPKSGHDTVSWYQQALGQGPQFIFQYYEEEERQRGNFPDRFSGHQFPNYSSELNVNALLLGDSALYLCASSQGQSNQPQHFGDGTRLSIL.

The chain employs TRBV4-1 and TRBJ1-6; D is ambiguous. Per germline, CDR1 MGHRA and CDR2 YSYEKL. The V end was cut by 3 bases, the J end by 12 bases, with 18 bases between. The CDR3 is 15 residues long. The CDR3 bases are TGCGCCAGCAGCCAGACCGACATATATCACGGACCCCTCCACTTT. Protein sequence: CASSQTDIYHGPLHF.

As concerns this clone: The same CDR3 is also encoded by other DNA sequences in this sample. The CDR3 DNA sequence: TGTGCCAGCAGTTATTCGACCTACGAGCAGTACTTC. Translation: CASSYSTYEQYF. The genes are TRBV6-6 and TRBJ2-7; D remains ambiguous. Germline-derived CDR1 and CDR2 are MNHNY and SVGAGI (reference sequence). Between the trimmed V and J ends, which lost 3 bases and 2 bases, there was a span of 5 bases. The CDR3 is 12 residues long.

The chain recombines TRBV9 with TRBJ2-1, with TRBD2 matching over 8 bases. Per the germline V gene, CDR1 is SGDLS and CDR2 is YYNGEE. The CDR3 loop spans 14 amino acids. V shed 6 bases and J 8 bases; nucleotides not matched to a gene: 10. The CDR3 region is CASNNAGGRDEQFF. The CDR3 DNA reads TGTGCCAGCAACAACGCGGGAGGCCGGGATGAGCAGTTCTTC.

The chain joins TRBV27 to TRBJ1-6; weak D call: TRBD1 (6 bases). This CDR3 spans 15 amino acids. The V gene lost 2 bases and the J gene lost 6 bases, with 11 bases spanning the gap. The V gene's germline CDR1 is MNHEY and CDR2 SMNVEV (reference sequence). CDR3 nucleotide sequence: TGTGCCAGCAGTTTAGGGGGGGCGGTTAATTCACCCCTCCACTTT. Amino acids: CASSLGGAVNSPLHF.

The genes are TRBV15 and TRBJ2-7, with D perhaps matching TRBD1 or TRBD2 (6 bases each). V was clipped by 0 bases and J by 3 bases, with 15 bases between them. CDR1 LNHNV and CDR2 YYDKDF come from the germline V gene (reference sequence). This CDR3 is built from 16 residues. The DNA for the CDR3 is TGTGCCACCAGCAGAGATCTGGCAGGGGACTTCTACGAGCAGTACTTC. Amino acid sequence: CATSRDLAGDFYEQYF.

This chain connects TRBV10-3 to TRBJ2-3, with 10 nucleotides matching TRBD2. Germline V CDR1 and CDR2: ENHRY, SYGVKD. The CDR3 has 16 residues. The trim removed 4 bases at V and 0 bases at J, leaving 4 bases unmatched. CDR3 nucleotides: TGTGCCATCAGTGCCGGACTAGCGGCTAGCACAGATACGCAGTATTTT. Residues: CAISAGLAASTDTQYF.

V is TRBV2 and J is TRBJ2-5, with TRBD1 as a possible D gene (5 bases). CDR1 is SNHLY and CDR2 is FYNNEI in the germline V gene. The CDR3 has 15 amino acids. Trimming removed 2 bases from V and 0 bases from J, with 10 bases in between. The CDR3 sequence is CASSENPGYQETQYF. The CDR3 DNA reads TGTGCCAGCAGTGAAAATCCAGGGTACCAAGAGACCCAGTACTTC.

This clone was seen a few times. Other nucleotide sequences from this sample produce the same CDR3. The CDR3 sequence is CASSGYTDTQYF. Written as DNA, the CDR3 is TGTGCCAGCAGCGGGTACACAGATACGCAGTATTTT. The J gene is TRBJ2-3, the V gene TRBV9; no definite D call. The CDR3 is 12 amino acids. The V gene's germline CDR1 is SGDLS and CDR2 YYNGEE. With 3 bases removed from V and 2 bases from J, the gap between germline ends came to 4 bases.

The rearrangement uses TRBV27 and TRBJ2-3, with 13 nucleotides matching TRBD2. V lost 5 bases, J lost 1 base, and 6 bases stayed unmatched. Germline V lookup: CDR1 MNHEY, CDR2 SMNVEV (reference sequence). The CDR3 contains 17 residues. The CDR3 reads CASSDPGLAGGTDTQYF. The CDR3 DNA sequence: TGTGCCAGCAGTGACCCCGGACTAGCGGGGGGCACAGATACGCAGTATTTT.

The genes are TRBV19 and TRBJ1-2; D unresolved. V dropped 3 bases and J dropped 6 bases, with 8 bases sitting between them. CDR3 length equals 12 residues. CDR1 and CDR2 from the germline V gene are LNHDA and SQIVND (reference sequence). Here the CDR3 DNA reads TGTGCCAGTAGTATTTCTGTCAATGGCTACACCTTC. Translated, it gives CASSISVNGYTF.

The chain recombines TRBV5-1 with TRBJ2-1; maybe TRBD1 (5 bases). The CDR3 runs to 15 residues. V was cut by 2 bases and J by 4 bases, with 13 bases left in between. Germline assignment: CDR1 SGHRS and CDR2 YFSETQ. The CDR3 DNA follows: TGCGCCAGCAGCTTAGACAGAATACCTTACAATGAGCAGTTCTTC. It specifies CASSLDRIPYNEQFF. The full variable domain, its missing parts supplied by reference TRBV5-1 and TRBJ2-1, is KAGVTQTPRYLIKTRGQQVTLSCSPISGHRSVSWYQQTPGQGLQFLFEYFSETQRNKGNFPGRFSGRQFSNSRSEMNVSTLELGDSALYLCASSLDRIPYNEQFFGPGTRLTVL.

The chain links TRBV4-3 to TRBJ1-1; D not resolved. Germline values: CDR1 LGHNA, CDR2 YSLEER. The CDR3 spans 14 residues. Between the trimmed V and J ends, which lost 0 bases and 1 base, there was a span of 6 bases. The CDR3 loop is CASSQEHQNTEAFF. In DNA, the CDR3 is TGCGCCAGCAGCCAAGAACACCAGAACACTGAAGCTTTCTTT.

V is TRBV5-1 and J is TRBJ2-7; 7 bases align to TRBD2. V shed 4 bases, J shed 3 bases, and the junction held 7 bases outside the gene matches. Germline-derived CDR1 and CDR2 are SGHRS and YFSETQ. The CDR3 is made up of 14 amino acids. CDR3 amino acids: CASSATSMDYEQYF. The CDR3 nucleotides are TGCGCCAGCAGCGCGACTAGCATGGACTACGAGCAGTACTTC.

The chain combines TRBV28 with TRBJ1-5; no reliable D call. Germline V CDR1 and CDR2: MDHEN, SYDVKM. The germline V and J ends were trimmed by 5 bases and 1 base, with 12 bases remaining between them. The CDR3 is made up of 15 amino acids. This CDR3 reads CASSPGGLSNQPQHF. CDR3 bases: TGTGCCAGCAGTCCCGGAGGCCTAAGCAATCAGCCCCAGCATTTT.

The chain joins TRBV28 to TRBJ1-3; perhaps TRBD1 as D (6 bases). Deletions cut 5 bases from V and 0 bases from J, with 14 bases between. CDR3 length equals 16 residues. Germline CDR1 is MDHEN and CDR2 is SYDVKM. The CDR3 here is CASSEHRVVSGNTIYF. CDR3 coding DNA: TGTGCCAGCAGTGAACACAGGGTCGTCTCTGGAAACACCATATATTTT.

This clone showed up just once. The chain is built from TRBV2 and TRBJ2-3; D gene uncertain. The germline V gene has CDR1 SNHLY and CDR2 FYNNEI. The CDR3 contains 15 residues. Trimming cost V 4 bases and J 0 bases, with 11 bases left between them. CDR3 residues: CASSVGQTSTDTQYF. The CDR3 nucleotides read TGTGCCAGCAGTGTCGGGCAGACTAGCACAGATACGCAGTATTTT.

The rearrangement links TRBV29-1 to TRBJ2-1; TRBD2 agrees at 11 bases. CDR1 and CDR2 from the germline V gene are SQVTM and ANQGSEA. V lost 0 bases and J lost 7; bases outside the gene matches: 5. The CDR3 totals 15 residues. In DNA form, the CDR3 reads TGCAGCGTTGAAGAACTAGCGGGAGTGTCGAATGAGCAGTTCTTC. This sequence encodes CSVEELAGVSNEQFF.

This chain connects TRBV13 to TRBJ1-6; possibly TRBD1 for D (6 bases). Trimming cost V 5 bases and J 3 bases, with 14 bases left between them. CDR1 is PRHDT and CDR2 is FYEKMQ in the germline V gene (reference sequence). The CDR3 has 16 amino acids. The CDR3 spells CASSHGDNYYNSPLHF. The CDR3 DNA reads as TGTGCCAGCAGCCACGGGGACAACTACTATAATTCACCCCTCCACTTT.

The CDR3 bases are TGCGCCAGCAGCTTGGCCAAGGGGGAGACCCAGTACTTC. This translates into CASSLAKGETQYF. V and J are TRBV5-1 and TRBJ2-5, with D maybe TRBD1 (5 bases). CDR3 length equals 13 residues. Germline CDR1 SGHRS, CDR2 YFSETQ. Trimming removed 0 bases from V and 5 bases from J, with 8 bases in between.